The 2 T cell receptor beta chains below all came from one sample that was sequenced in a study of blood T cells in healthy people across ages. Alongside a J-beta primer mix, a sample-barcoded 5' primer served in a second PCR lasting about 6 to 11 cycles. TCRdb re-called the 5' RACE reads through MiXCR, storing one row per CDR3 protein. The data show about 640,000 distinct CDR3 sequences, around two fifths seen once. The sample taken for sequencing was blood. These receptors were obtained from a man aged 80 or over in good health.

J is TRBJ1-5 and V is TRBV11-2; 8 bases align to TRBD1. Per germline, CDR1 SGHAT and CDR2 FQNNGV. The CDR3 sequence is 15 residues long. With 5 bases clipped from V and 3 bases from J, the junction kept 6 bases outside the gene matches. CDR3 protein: CASSAGGFDNQPQHF. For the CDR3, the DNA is TGTGCCAGCAGCGCAGGGGGCTTTGACAATCAGCCCCAGCATTTT.

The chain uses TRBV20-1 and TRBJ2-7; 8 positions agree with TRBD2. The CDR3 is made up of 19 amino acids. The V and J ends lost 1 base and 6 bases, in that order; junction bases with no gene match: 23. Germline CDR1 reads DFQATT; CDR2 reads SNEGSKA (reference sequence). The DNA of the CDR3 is TGCAGTGCTAGAGTTCATCACGGGGGGGACGTTTTAAGGTCGGGCGAGCAGTACTTC. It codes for CSARVHHGGDVLRSGEQYF.